The entry below describes one TCR beta chain. Its target antigen remains unknown. No base quality information exists; no much larger clone differs at one position. The sample's time point, from its label and the paper: peak reinfection, 3 to 8 weeks after reinfection detection. Sorted cells were sequenced directly ex vivo, without in vitro expansion prior to TCR sequencing. Donors were people who inject drugs enrolled in the Montreal Acute Hepatitis C Cohort Study (HEPCO) in Canada. As controls, total naive CD8 T cells, sorted as viable CD3+ CD8+ CD45RO-, were obtained from a couple of donors at each of the three reinfection time points. Before sorting, cryopreserved peripheral blood mononuclear cells were thawed and CD8 T cells were purified from those thawed cells. The MACS CD8+ T cell Isolation Kit was used to enrich CD8 T cells through negative selection. Cells were sorted on a BD FACSAria II sorter using FACSDiva software, and FlowJo was used for data analysis.

The CDR3 starts with the cysteine, ends with the phenylalanine, and has 15 residues. Only the CDR3 DNA is retained, 45 bases long and in frame from the first base. Relative to germline, V is missing 3 bases and J is missing 2 bases, with 5 bases of the junction outside any gene match. The germline V gene yields SGHAT for CDR1 and FQNNGV for CDR2. The sample comes from a study of memory CD8 T cells in hepatitis C reinfection (dated 2017 in TCRdb). About the investigation overall: Among the donors, a few cleared two back-to-back HCV infections on their own, whereas two got rid of a primary infection but ended up chronically infected after reinfection. A case counted as HCV reinfection when an HCV RNA test came back positive after two negative tests taken at least 60 days apart. Peak reinfection samples were collected 3 to 8 weeks after reinfection was detected. Across an HCV reinfection episode in five donors, the study followed the TCR beta repertoire of virus-specific CD8 T cells over time. Between the late 2000s and the early 2010s, roughly five reinfection cases that had stored pre-reinfection samples were identified. Participants who had resolved a prior HCV infection were followed every 3 months in the reinfection study. Previously published longitudinal data on tetramer+ CD8 T cell frequency were used to select the peak reinfection time point.

The library came from the immunoSEQ multiplex PCR assay. Genomic DNA was extracted from the sorted cells, and the TCR beta V, D and J regions were sequenced using the automated high-throughput method of Adaptive Biotechnologies. A two-step, bias-controlled multiplex PCR was used to amplify the CDR3 regions. An Illumina instrument was used to sequence the amplified TCR beta libraries. Per the original workflow: Demultiplexed reads were processed to reduce amplification and sequencing bias, and CDR3 sequences were assigned to gene families using the IMGT database. ImmunoSEQ software version 2.0 was used to analyze the repertoire data. Out-of-frame sequences and sequences with stop codons in the CDR3 were removed from clonotype lists. Clonotypes with a frequency below 0.01% were excluded because such clonotypes corresponded to less than one cell. Richness was computed as observed richness divided by input cell number, and evenness as Shannon entropy divided by log observed richness. To measure repertoire diversity and how similar the repertoire was between time points, Simpson diversity and Morisita-Horn overlap indices were applied. Clonotypes were sorted into dominant (>1%), sub-dominant (0.5-0.99%), low abundance (0.1-0.49%) or lowest abundance (<0.1%) groups. A germline index was derived by subtracting total nucleotide additions from total CDR3 length and dividing the result by total CDR3 length. Here the immuneACCESS table is served through TCRdb, limited to in-frame sequences with V and J called. Missing clones are a known gap in these copies; in checked studies unresolved V genes cover under half, and the rest lacks a known reason. V and J calls plus clone size are reproduced from that table; the DNA served to infer D and trimming. This sample comprises a few thousand clones, approximately 90% of them detected only once. The biggest ten clones account for approximately 20% of the sample.

Overall study outcomes, separate from this receptor: With only 4 or 5 donors, the study could not reach definitive conclusions about public clonotypes linked to secondary clearance.

The chain couples TRBV11-2 to TRBJ2-7; 9 nucleotides in the junction match TRBD1. The sample comprised naive CD8+ T cells sorted from blood. Read against the paper, the sample's cell subset or site label means: total naive CD8+CD45RO- T cells. This clonotype was sampled from a man in his fifties with hepatitis C virus infection. The nucleotide sequence is TGTGCCAGCAGCTTCGGGACAGGGATACCCTACGAGCAGTACTTC. The translation is CASSFGTGIPYEQYF.